The 27 T cell receptor beta chains given below trace back to one sample, sequenced in a study of blood T cell repertoires in COVID-19. Clones were sequenced by immunoSEQ multiplex PCR, and TCRdb holds only the in-frame ones, with some missing. The repertoire holds hundreds of thousands of clones, with approximately 87% as singletons. The sequenced sample consisted of peripheral blood. The receptors shown here come from a man in his 60s who had recovered from COVID-19.

The chain couples TRBV7-6 to TRBJ2-7; tentative D call: TRBD2 (6 bases). V was shortened by 0 bases and J by 2 bases, with 14 bases between the two germline ends. CDR3 length: 16 amino acids. From germline, CDR1 is SGHVS and CDR2 FNYEAQ. The CDR3 here is CASSLAQLAAPYEQYF. The CDR3 nucleotides read TGTGCCAGCAGCTTAGCGCAACTAGCCGCTCCCTACGAGCAGTACTTC.

The gene calls are TRBV5-4 and TRBJ2-5, with D possibly TRBD2 on 5 matching bases. Trimming stripped 0 bases from V and 2 bases from J, with 11 bases between. This CDR3 has 15 amino acids. Germline CDR1 SGHNT, CDR2 YYREEE (reference sequence). This CDR3 reads CASSLGGLGQETQYF. Here the CDR3 DNA reads TGTGCCAGCAGCTTGGGCGGGTTGGGGCAAGAGACCCAGTACTTC.

The chain is built from TRBV5-6 and TRBJ2-5; TRBD2 matches 7 bases. Germline V gives CDR1 SGHDT, CDR2 YYEEEE. V lost 0 bases and J lost 5; bases outside the gene matches: 7. The CDR3 spans 15 residues. CDR3 coding DNA: TGTGCCAGCAGCTTGGTGGCCAGCGGGAAGGAGACCCAGTACTTC. Its protein is CASSLVASGKETQYF.

V usage is TRBV6-5 and J usage is TRBJ1-2, with 10 nucleotides matching TRBD1. The V segment lost 6 bases and the J segment 9 bases; nucleotides outside the gene matches: 4. Germline V gives CDR1 MNHEY, CDR2 SVGAGI. The CDR3 loop spans 12 amino acids. The CDR3, as DNA: TGTGCCAGCAGGGGGACAGGGGCTAGCTACACCTTC. As protein: CASRGTGASYTF.

V is TRBV2 and J is TRBJ1-1; 7 nucleotides match TRBD1. The CDR3 loop spans 14 amino acids. The V gene end was trimmed by 5 bases and the J gene end by 4 bases; junction bases not matched to a gene: 7. Germline V gene data show CDR1 as SNHLY and CDR2 as FYNNEI. The CDR3 here is CASSNRGSGTEAFF. In DNA form, the CDR3 reads TGTGCCAGCAGTAACAGGGGATCAGGCACTGAAGCTTTCTTT.

This clone has just a few counts. V is TRBV18 and J is TRBJ2-7; 12 bases fit TRBD1. Germline trimming cut 5 bases from V and 1 base from J; bases unmatched to any gene: 3. Germline CDR1 and CDR2: KGHSH and LQKENI. The CDR3 contains 15 residues. The CDR3 sequence: CASSSGQGASYEQYF. Written as DNA, the CDR3 is TGTGCCAGCTCATCGGGACAGGGGGCATCCTACGAGCAGTACTTC.

V usage is TRBV19 and J usage is TRBJ1-4; TRBD1 agrees at 7 bases. V trimming: 3 bases; J trimming: 3 bases; junction bases outside the gene matches: 1. This CDR3 has 14 amino acids. CDR1 and CDR2 from the germline V gene are LNHDA and SQIVND (reference sequence). The CDR3 protein is CASSIDRANEKLFF. The CDR3 bases are TGTGCCAGTAGTATCGACAGGGCTAATGAAAAACTGTTTTTT.

The rearrangement joins TRBV19 to TRBJ1-2, with 7 bases identical to TRBD1. The ends lost 5 bases at V and 4 bases at J; junction bases unmatched: 16. The V gene's germline CDR1 is LNHDA and CDR2 SQIVND (reference sequence). The CDR3 contains 17 residues. CDR3 in DNA: TGTGCCAGTAGTTCTAACCTACCGACAGGGACCATCTATGGCTACACCTTC. Translation: CASSSNLPTGTIYGYTF.

V gene TRBV7-9 combines with J gene TRBJ2-1; unclear D gene. In germline, CDR1 is SEHNR, CDR2 FQNEAQ (reference sequence). This CDR3 comprises 13 residues. The V and J ends lost 6 bases and 4 bases respectively, with 10 bases between them. The CDR3 is CASRNSGYNEQFF. CDR3 nucleotides: TGTGCCAGCAGAAACTCCGGGTACAATGAGCAGTTCTTC.

This sequence joins TRBV19 and TRBJ2-1; D perhaps matches TRBD1 (5 bases). Trimming cost V 2 bases and J 6 bases, with 8 bases left between them. The CDR3 has 13 residues. CDR1 LNHDA and CDR2 SQIVND come from the germline V gene (reference sequence). The CDR3 DNA follows: TGTGCCAGTAGTATACAGGGAAGCAATGAGCAGTTCTTC. Its protein product is CASSIQGSNEQFF.

The rearrangement uses TRBV6-2 or TRBV6-3 and TRBJ2-6; 9 bases are shared with TRBD1. This CDR3 has 17 residues. Per the germline V gene, CDR1 is MNHEY and CDR2 is SVGEGT. J lost 1 base, V lost 5 bases, and 6 bases had no gene match. DNA for the CDR3: TGTGCCAGCAGTACCGACAGGGGGGAATCTGGGGCCAACGTCCTGACTTTC. Translation: CASSTDRGESGANVLTF.

This chain links TRBV11-2 with TRBJ1-1, with 8 bases fitting TRBD1. Trimming cost V 5 bases and J 7 bases; bases outside gene matches: 9. Germline CDR1 and CDR2: SGHAT and FQNNGV. This CDR3 is built from 14 residues. In DNA, the CDR3 is TGTGCCAGCAGCGCAGCCAGGGGGCTGGGTGAAGCTTTCTTT. Translated: CASSAARGLGEAFF.

CDR3 sequence (DNA): TGTGCCAGCAGTGAGCCCTCAGTCTCCTACGAGCAGTACTTC. The encoded protein is CASSEPSVSYEQYF. The rearrangement links TRBV6-1 to TRBJ2-7; D gene unclear. V was trimmed by 3 bases and J by 0 bases, leaving 9 bases between them. Germline V CDR1 and CDR2: MNHNS, SASEGT. The CDR3 sequence is 14 residues long.

This sequence joins TRBV27 and TRBJ1-2, with 9 bases that match TRBD1. This CDR3 region has 15 residues. The germline V gene has CDR1 MNHEY and CDR2 SMNVEV (reference sequence). Germline trimming cut 2 bases from V and 2 bases from J; bases unmatched to any gene: 3. CDR3 DNA: TGTGCCAGCAGTTTACTCGGGACAGGGAACTATGGCTACACCTTC. Translated, it gives CASSLLGTGNYGYTF.

The chain recombines TRBV6-5 with TRBJ2-7; TRBD1 aligns across 9 bases. Germline CDR1 reads MNHEY; CDR2 reads SVGAGI. With V trimmed by 6 bases and J by 3 bases, 9 bases remained unmatched. The length of the CDR3 is 15 residues. The CDR3 spells CASRRTGTGIYEQYF. The CDR3 region has the DNA TGTGCCAGCAGGCGTACCGGGACAGGGATCTACGAGCAGTACTTC.

The chain couples TRBV5-1 to TRBJ1-2, with 9 bases that match TRBD1. The germline gives CDR1 SGHRS, CDR2 YFSETQ. The V and J ends lost 4 bases and 8 bases, in that order; junction bases with no gene match: 6. CDR3 size: 13 residues. Here the CDR3 DNA reads TGCGCCAGCAGCGACACAGGGGGCTGGGGCTACACCTTC. This translates into CASSDTGGWGYTF.

The chain carries TRBV24-1 and TRBJ1-5; 8 positions match TRBD1. J was trimmed by 3 bases and V by 9 bases; bases with no gene match: 12. Germline assignment: CDR1 KGHDR and CDR2 SFDVKD. The CDR3 length is 16 residues. The CDR3 DNA follows: TGTGCCACCCGTCAAGGGCAGGGGGCCCCCAATCAGCCCCAGCATTTT. Its translation is CATRQGQGAPNQPQHF.

The chain carries TRBV20-1 and TRBJ2-2; TRBD2 might be the D (6 bases). V was shortened by 3 bases and J by 5 bases, with 10 bases between the two germline ends. CDR1 is DFQATT and CDR2 is SNEGSKA in the germline V gene (reference sequence). This CDR3 comprises 13 residues. The CDR3 spells CSASDGRTGELFF. The DNA of the CDR3 is TGCAGTGCTAGTGACGGGAGAACCGGGGAGCTGTTTTTT.

The chain uses TRBV6-2 or TRBV6-3 and TRBJ1-2; D possibly corresponds to TRBD1 (6 bases). This CDR3 has 16 residues. V shed 4 bases and J shed 3 bases, with 18 bases lying between them. Per germline, CDR1 MNHEY and CDR2 SVGEGT. The CDR3 reads CASSSIRRGVDYGYTF. The CDR3 DNA follows: TGTGCCAGCAGTTCTATACGCAGGGGAGTGGACTATGGCTACACCTTC.

This clone was counted a single time. The chain uses TRBV7-2 and TRBJ2-7; D is perhaps TRBD1 (6 bases). The CDR3 extends over 14 amino acids. With 2 bases removed from V and 5 bases from J, the gap between germline ends came to 13 bases. Germline values: CDR1 SGHTA, CDR2 FQGNSA. CDR3 amino acids: CASSLTGMIHEQYF. The DNA for the CDR3 is TGTGCCAGCAGCTTAACAGGGATGATTCACGAGCAGTACTTC.

This chain links TRBV12-5 with TRBJ2-1, with TRBD2 matching 7 bases. Unmatched junction bases numbered 6, after V lost 7 bases and J lost 3 bases. Germline V CDR1 and CDR2: LGHNT, FRNRAP. This CDR3 is built from 14 residues. The CDR3, as DNA: TGTGCTAGTGCCCTTGGGGGGGACTACAATGAGCAGTTCTTC. Its protein product is CASALGGDYNEQFF. The complete variable domain, with remaining parts taken from reference TRBV12-5 and TRBJ2-1, reads DARVTQTPRHKVTEMGQEVTMRCQPILGHNTVFWYRQTMMQGLELLAYFRNRAPLDDSGMPKDRFSAEMPDATLATLKIQPSEPRDSAVYFCASALGGDYNEQFFGPGTRLTVL.

The chain employs TRBV30 and TRBJ1-1; 8 bases are shared with TRBD1. Looked up from germline, CDR1 is GTSNPN and CDR2 is SVGIG (reference sequence). The CDR3 loop spans 13 amino acids. Trimming at V came to 8 bases and at J to 1 base, leaving 6 bases not matched to a gene. CDR3: CAGQGVANTEAFF. The CDR3 DNA sequence: TGTGCCGGACAGGGAGTGGCGAACACTGAAGCTTTCTTT.

The rearrangement joins TRBV4-3 to TRBJ2-7, with 12 positions matching TRBD2. This CDR3 contains 17 residues. Germline assignment: CDR1 LGHNA and CDR2 YSLEER. V dropped 0 bases and J dropped 2; count of bases not matched to a gene: 5. Here the CDR3 reads CASSQDRLAGGTYEQYF. In DNA form, the CDR3 reads TGCGCCAGCAGCCAAGATCGGCTAGCGGGGGGGACCTACGAGCAGTACTTC.

J is TRBJ1-6 and V is TRBV27; D might be TRBD1 (6 bases). This CDR3 spans 13 amino acids. Trimming stripped 4 bases from V and 7 bases from J, with 8 bases between. Germline-derived CDR1 and CDR2 are MNHEY and SMNVEV (reference sequence). The CDR3 spells CASSYQGNSPLHF. CDR3 coding DNA: TGTGCCAGCAGTTACCAGGGGAATTCACCCCTCCACTTT.

The rearrangement uses TRBV7-6 and TRBJ1-1; D may be TRBD1 (6 bases). From germline, CDR1 is SGHVS and CDR2 FNYEAQ. CDR3 size: 13 residues. V lost 1 base and J lost 6, with 9 bases in between. CDR3 sequence reads: CASSLGGGPEAFF. As DNA, the CDR3 is TGTGCCAGCAGCTTAGGAGGGGGTCCTGAAGCTTTCTTT.

The gene calls are TRBV6-4 and TRBJ1-5; D perhaps matches TRBD1 (5 bases). With 2 bases removed from V and 9 bases from J, the gap between germline ends came to 32 bases. The CDR3 runs 20 residues. Germline V CDR1 and CDR2: MRHNA, SNTAGT. The CDR3 protein is CASSDGGVFEVEAILWPQHF. CDR3 DNA: TGTGCCAGCAGTGACGGAGGGGTATTTGAGGTGGAGGCAATATTATGGCCCCAGCATTTT.

This chain links TRBV2 with TRBJ1-1, with D maybe TRBD1 (6 bases). The germline V gene has CDR1 SNHLY and CDR2 FYNNEI. The CDR3 length is 14 residues. V lost 7 bases to trimming and J lost 7 bases, with 19 bases between them. In DNA form, the CDR3 reads TGTGCCAGCAAAGGGGCAGGGGCCTTAAATGAAGCTTTCTTT. This translates into CASKGAGALNEAFF.